Listed below are T cell receptor beta chains from one sample, sequenced in a study of blood T cell repertoires in COVID-19. Libraries were prepared by immunoSEQ multiplex PCR; TCRdb keeps only in-frame clonotypes and omits some of them. The sample holds approximately 300,000 clones, 70% to 90% seen once. The sample taken for sequencing was PBMCs or T cells enriched from blood (not recorded which). The receptors stem from a woman aged 25-40 years who had recovered from COVID-19. The CDR3 runs from the conserved cysteine through the conserved F or W. A D gene is named only where the DNA matches it firmly.

D,length,J,V,DNA,CDR3
TRBD1,16,TRBJ1-2,TRBV4-3,TGCGCCAGCAGCCAAGAAACTCGGACAGGGAACTATGGCTACACCTTC,CASSQETRTGNYGYTF
TRBD1,17,TRBJ1-2,TRBV7-2,TGTGCCAGCAGCTTAAGGACAGGGCCTTTAACCCCTCATGGCTACACCTTC,CASSLRTGPLTPHGYTF
TRBD2,18,TRBJ2-5,TRBV7-9,TGTGCCAGCAGCTTAGCGGTCGGGGGGACTAGGGATCAAGAGACCCAGTACTTC,CASSLAVGGTRDQETQYF
.,13,TRBJ2-7,TRBV6-5,TGTGCCAGCTCATGGGGGCCCTCCTACGAGCAGTACTTC,CASSWGPSYEQYF
.,13,TRBJ1-5,TRBV4-1,TGCGCCAGCAGCCAAGACCCCGGGCAGCCCCAGCATTTT,CASSQDPGQPQHF
.,20,TRBJ1-3,TRBV5-1,TGCGCCAGCAGCTTGGAGCCTTCCCGGGACACGCGGCGGGCTGGAAACACCATATATTTT,CASSLEPSRDTRRAGNTIYF
.,15,TRBJ1-1,TRBV9,TGTGCCAGCAGCGTAGATGTACAGGGGAACACTGAAGCTTTCTTT,CASSVDVQGNTEAFF
TRBD1,15,TRBJ1-1,TRBV5-6,TGTGCCAGCAGCCGAGGGGACAGGGGGAACACTGAAGCTTTCTTT,CASSRGDRGNTEAFF
TRBD1,17,TRBJ1-2,TRBV19,TGTGCCAGTAGTAGGGTTCCGGGACAGGGGACGAACTATGGCTACACCTTC,CASSRVPGQGTNYGYTF
.,13,TRBJ2-7,TRBV6-1,TGTGCCAGCTGTGACAGGAACTCCTACGAGCAGTACTTC,CASCDRNSYEQYF
.,12,TRBJ1-1,TRBV6-6,TGTGCCAGCAGTTGGACAGTGTTCGAAGCTTTCTTT,CASSWTVFEAFF
TRBD1,16,TRBJ1-6,TRBV5-6,TGTGCCAGCAGCTTGAGGTGGACAGGGCCTAATTCACCCCTCCACTTT,CASSLRWTGPNSPLHF
TRBD1,14,TRBJ2-7,TRBV5-4,TGTGCCAGCAGCTCCGACAGGGGGCTTAACGAGCAGTACTTC,CASSSDRGLNEQYF
TRBD1,15,TRBJ2-1,TRBV5-1,TGCGCCAGCAGCGGAGGGACAGGGGCCGTCGATGAGCAGTTCTTC,CASSGGTGAVDEQFF
.,14,TRBJ1-2,TRBV2,TGTGCCAGCAGTGACAGGGCCCAAGGCTATGGCTACACCTTC,CASSDRAQGYGYTF
TRBD1,18,TRBJ1-6,TRBV27,TGTGCCAGCAGTTTATCGGGGACAGGGAGCTCCTATAATTCACCCCTCCACTTT,CASSLSGTGSSYNSPLHF